This TCR beta chain appears in the sequencing data of a study of identifying expanded T cells in peripheral blood. Whole-study findings and limits: Clone count variance between two-week samples rose with total template count. About 1.3 clones differed between technical replicates, versus about 15 and 19 over time.

Concerning this clone itself: The antigen is undetermined.

Method: immunoSEQ multiplex PCR; TCRdb's copy keeps in-frame clones and lacks some. The sample lists some 76,000 clones, roughly 90% occurring once. V lost 5 bases and J lost 8, with 19 bases in between. The CDR3 is made up of 15 amino acids. CDR1 is LNHDA, CDR2 SQIVND, per germline (reference sequence). The sequencing input was blood. This sequence was found in a person between 18 and 70 years old in good health. The chain employs TRBV19 and TRBJ2-1; D is tentatively TRBD1 or TRBD2 (5 bases each). CDR3 in DNA: TGTGCCAGTAGTCTCTCGGGACCGAGGGTCCATGAGCAGTTCTTC. Encoded protein: CASSLSGPRVHEQFF.